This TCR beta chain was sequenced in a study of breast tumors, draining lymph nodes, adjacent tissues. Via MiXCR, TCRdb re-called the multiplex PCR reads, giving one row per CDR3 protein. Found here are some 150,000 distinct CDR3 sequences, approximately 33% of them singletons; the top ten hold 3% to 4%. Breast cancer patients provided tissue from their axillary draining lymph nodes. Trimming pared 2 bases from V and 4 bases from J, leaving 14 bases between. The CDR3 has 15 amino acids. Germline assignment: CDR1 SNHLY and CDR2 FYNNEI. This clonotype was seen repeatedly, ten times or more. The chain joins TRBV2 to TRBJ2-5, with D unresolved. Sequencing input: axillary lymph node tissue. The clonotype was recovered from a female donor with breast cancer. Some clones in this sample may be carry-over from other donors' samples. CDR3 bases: TGTGCCAGCAGTGAATCTCTTGGACGGAGAGAGACCCAGTACTTC. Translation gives CASSESLGRRETQYF.